This entry lists 15 T cell receptor beta chains sequenced from one sample in a study of blood T cell repertoires in COVID-19. Generated by immunoSEQ multiplex PCR, the TCRdb table keeps only in-frame clones and is missing some. The sample records a few hundred thousand clones, approximately 86% being singletons. Specimen: peripheral blood. The receptors were gathered from a man at least 80 years old with acute or convalescent COVID-19.

The V and J genes are TRBV5-8 and TRBJ2-7, with 7 bases lining up with TRBD1. The CDR3 length is 15 residues. Germline values: CDR1 SGHTS, CDR2 YDEGEE. V was clipped by 4 bases and J by 6 bases; unmatched bases: 13. The DNA for the CDR3 is TGTGCCAGCAGCCCAAGGGGGCAGGGGTTAACCGAGCAGTACTTC. It codes for CASSPRGQGLTEQYF.

The V call is TRBV7-8, the J call TRBJ2-1, with D perhaps matching TRBD2 (6 bases). The CDR3 totals 16 residues. Trimming left V 0 bases short and J 1 base short, with 10 bases between. Germline CDR1 reads SGHVS; CDR2 reads FQNEAQ. The CDR3 here is CASSLARDSSYNEQFF. For the CDR3, the DNA is TGTGCCAGCAGCTTAGCTCGGGACTCTTCCTACAATGAGCAGTTCTTC.

CDR3 nucleotide sequence: TGTGCCAGCAGCTTTTGGGCAGGGGAGAGCAATCAGCCCCAGCATTTT. Protein: CASSFWAGESNQPQHF. The V call is TRBV5-6, the J call TRBJ1-5, with a possible D match to TRBD1 (6 bases). V was cut by 2 bases and J by 1 base, with 13 bases left in between. The CDR3 runs 16 residues. Germline loops: CDR1 SGHDT, CDR2 YYEEEE.

The chain combines TRBV21-1 with TRBJ2-6; the table's D gene call, TRBD1, was not cross checked with the DNA. TRBV21-1 is reported as a pseudogene. The CDR3 loop spans 16 amino acids. DNA of the CDR3: TGTGCCAGCAGCAAAGGGGACAGCTCTGGGGCCAACGTCCTGACTTTC. Protein product: CASSKGDSSGANVLTF.

The chain has TRBV18 and TRBJ2-7, with 9 bases fitting TRBD1. Trimming removed 3 bases from V and 4 bases from J; junction bases left unmatched: 13. Germline V gene lookup returns CDR1 KGHSH and CDR2 LQKENI. This CDR3 contains 17 residues. The CDR3 loop is CASSPNRGQGGSYEQYF. In nucleotides, the CDR3 is TGTGCCAGCTCACCGAACAGGGGACAGGGCGGTTCGTACGAGCAGTACTTC.

CDR3 residues: CASSIDRGDGYTF. The CDR3 nucleotides are TGTGCCAGTAGTATTGACAGAGGCGATGGCTACACCTTC. This chain joins TRBV19 and TRBJ1-2, with D perhaps TRBD1 (5 bases). V was cut by 3 bases and J by 6 bases, with 11 bases left in between. The CDR3 is 13 amino acids. Germline V gene lookup returns CDR1 LNHDA and CDR2 SQIVND (reference sequence).

The V gene is TRBV19, the J gene TRBJ1-3, with D unresolved. This CDR3 comprises 14 residues. Germline CDR1 is LNHDA and CDR2 is SQIVND (reference sequence). V was pared by 3 bases and J by 0 bases, with 6 bases between. CDR3 loop: CASSILSSGNTIYF. CDR3 nucleotides: TGTGCCAGTAGTATTCTTAGCTCTGGAAACACCATATATTTT.

J is TRBJ1-5 and V is TRBV6-5; D is undetermined. The ends were cut back, 6 bases at V and 4 bases at J, with 10 bases in the middle. There are 13 residues in the CDR3. Germline CDR1 is MNHEY and CDR2 is SVGAGI. This chain's CDR3 is CASRLNFNQPQHF. DNA for the CDR3: TGTGCCAGCAGGTTAAATTTTAATCAGCCCCAGCATTTT.

The chain recombines TRBV10-3 with TRBJ1-1; TRBD1 might be the D (6 bases). V was trimmed by 5 bases and J by 6 bases, leaving 16 bases between them. Germline CDR1 reads ENHRY; CDR2 reads SYGVKD. This CDR3 region has 14 residues. The chain's CDR3 is CAISQGPVLAEAFF. The CDR3, as DNA: TGTGCCATCAGTCAGGGGCCGGTATTAGCTGAAGCTTTCTTT.

This clone occurred once. The chain links TRBV27 to TRBJ2-1; D might be TRBD1 (6 bases). Germline V gene sequence: CDR1 MNHEY, CDR2 SMNVEV (reference sequence). Trimming pared 3 bases from V and 7 bases from J, leaving 16 bases between. The CDR3 is 15 amino acids. The DNA of the CDR3 is TGTGCCAGCAGTTTTCAGGGGACCCCGTATAATGAGCAGTTCTTC. Translation: CASSFQGTPYNEQFF.

The rearrangement links TRBV7-9 to TRBJ1-2; 10 bases fit TRBD1. CDR1 and CDR2 (germline): SEHNR, FQNEAQ (reference sequence). V gave up 5 bases and J gave up 5 bases; unmatched junction bases: 5. This CDR3 spans 14 amino acids. CDR3 nucleotide sequence: TGTGCCAGCAGCGCAGGACAGGGGGGATATGGCTACACCTTC. It encodes CASSAGQGGYGYTF.

The chain couples TRBV7-4 to TRBJ1-4; D remains unclear. From germline, CDR1 is SGHVT and CDR2 SQSDAQ. The CDR3 extends over 12 amino acids. V was clipped by 10 bases and J by 8 bases, with 14 bases between them. As DNA, the CDR3 is TGTGCCAAGGGCCGGAGGCGAGAAAAACTGTTTTTT. Encoded protein: CAKGRRREKLFF.

This rearrangement joins TRBV4-1 to TRBJ1-4; 9 bases line up with TRBD1. V shed 6 bases and J 6 bases; nucleotides not matched to a gene: 8. The CDR3 extends over 15 amino acids. Germline lookup yields CDR1 MGHRA and CDR2 YSYEKL. CDR3 sequence: CASSVPGQGDEKLFF. In nucleotides, the CDR3 is TGCGCCAGCAGTGTTCCGGGACAGGGAGATGAAAAACTGTTTTTT.

The J gene is TRBJ2-1, the V gene TRBV5-8, with D perhaps TRBD1 (5 bases). Per the germline V gene, CDR1 is SGHTS and CDR2 is YDEGEE. CDR3 length: 14 residues. The ends were cut back, 2 bases at V and 2 bases at J, with 8 bases in the middle. Here the CDR3 reads CASSFQTAYNEQFF. The CDR3 DNA follows: TGTGCCAGCAGCTTTCAGACAGCCTACAATGAGCAGTTCTTC. Filled out from reference TRBV5-8 and TRBJ2-1, the complete variable domain reads EAGVTQSPTHLIKTRGQQATLRCSPISGHTSVYWYQQALGLGLQFLLWYDEGEERNRGNFPPRFSGRQFPNYSSELNVNALELEDSALYLCASSFQTAYNEQFFGPGTRLTVL.

To note about this clone: Other DNA sequences from this sample encode an identical CDR3 as well. The chain carries TRBV6-1 and TRBJ2-1; 11 bases are a match to TRBD2. V gave up 1 base and J gave up 5 bases; unmatched junction bases: 4. The CDR3 spans 16 residues. The germline V gene encodes CDR1 MNHNS and CDR2 SASEGT. CDR3 in amino acids: CASSEGLAGGNNEQFF. CDR3 DNA: TGTGCCAGCAGTGAAGGGCTAGCGGGGGGTAACAATGAGCAGTTCTTC.